This T cell receptor beta chain was captured in a study of blood T cells in healthy people across ages (dated by TCRdb to the mid-2010s). Broadly, across the study: Template switching captured roughly one uniquely barcoded TCR beta cDNA molecule per two T cells in model experiments. Age-related changes in TCR beta repertoire diversity were measured in the study by deep sequencing normalized with unique cDNA molecular identifiers. The donors were divided into four age groups: young (average roughly 15 years), middle-aged (about 41), aged (approximately 62) and long-lived (roughly 82). To avoid experimental bias, donors of different ages were spread randomly across the sequencing lanes. Using the same blood draw, the study looked at two additional independent replicas of 1 million unique cDNA reads for two donors, one aged 18 to 30 and the other aged 80 or older. Broad study findings and their caveats: Donor CMV infection status was unknown, potentially confounding age-related changes in expanded clonotypes. As age increased, observed TCR beta diversity per million T cells dropped in a roughly linear way, and a significant reduction was already evident by age 40. Since profiling was done on bulk unsorted PBMCs, naive and antigen-experienced compartments could not be conclusively compared. Total diversity estimates from one million sequenced T cells were considered lower bounds and underestimates. There was a strong correlation between observed TCR beta diversity and the percentage of naive T cells measured by flow cytometry. Compared with the aged group, the long-lived group had more naive CD4+ T cells, fewer expanded clones and increased TCR diversity, suggesting age selection.

Libraries were built with 5' RACE. Sequencer: Illumina HiSeq 2500. A second 7 to 11 cycle PCR used a sample-barcoded 5' primer and a J-beta primer mix. A template-switch 5' adaptor carrying 12 random nucleotides introduced a unique molecular identifier onto each TCR beta cDNA molecule. Each sample yielded at least 2.5 million CDR3-containing paired-end reads. First-strand cDNA synthesis was performed from all RNA using the Mint cDNA synthesis kit, with priming by a TRBC-specific oligonucleotide. Following uracil-DNA glycosylase treatment, a first 18-cycle PCR with universal primers M1SS and BC2_uni_R was performed on all cDNA. The authors processed their data as follows. For normalization, 1 million high-quality reads, each with a distinct molecular identifier, were randomly selected from each sample. Instead of being binned into consensus sequences, reads with shared molecular identifiers were discarded. MiTCR, with a Q25 quality threshold and the strictest error-elimination algorithm, was used for CDR3 identification, clonotype clustering and error correction. A nonparametric unseen species model with Euler transformation was used to estimate lower-bound total TCR beta diversity. In TCRdb, the public reads were trimmed at Q25 with fastp and aligned with MiXCR, with productive beta chains retained. Every entry covers one CDR3 protein and lists the most common genes and DNA from its rows. The V and J calls here are based on TCRdb, not the publication. Counted in this sample were roughly 720,000 distinct CDR3 sequences; 50% to 65% of them appeared once. The ten largest make up 40% to 50% of the sample.

The germline V gene sets CDR1 to SGHTA and CDR2 to FQGTGA. Germline trimming amounts to 2 bases on V and 3 bases on J, with 9 as the count of junction bases outside the gene matches. The CDR3 spans 17 residues, from the cysteine through the phenylalanine. Solely the CDR3 DNA is kept, with 51 bases framed from the first base. Remarks on this clonotype: The antigen it binds to is not known. No per-base quality is available; no much larger clone lies one base away.

Systemically healthy Caucasian individuals from Russia, about 38 in total and aged about 6 to 95 years, were included as donors. Each donor gave about 10 milliliters of peripheral blood, drawn into EDTA-treated Vacutainer tubes. Ficoll-Paque density-gradient centrifugation was used to isolate PBMCs, with at least 6 million per sample. Trizol reagent was used to extract total RNA from PBMCs, with at least 5.5 micrograms per sample. The percentages of naive CD45RAhigh/CD27high T cells were determined by flow cytometry on a PBMC aliquot from every donor. Sequencing was done on a sample of blood. The rearranged chain carries TRBV7-3 and TRBJ2-3, with 9 central nucleotides matching TRBD2. The sequence was obtained from a man older than 75 in good health. The CDR3: CASSLRIMAGGTDTQYF. The nucleotide sequence reads TGTGCCAGCAGCTTACGGATTATGGCGGGAGGGACAGATACGCAGTATTTT.